The sequence of this T cell receptor (beta chain) was determined in a study of CD8+ T cells in alopecia areata. About the research overall: Spontaneously alopecic C3H/HeJ graft donors, about 6-13 months old, gave skin to roughly 7-11-week-old female C3H/HeJ mice. Study-wide points: Elevated clonality characterized lesional scalp relative to normal scalp, particularly in alopecia totalis/universalis. Sequencing of scalp samples also captures resident alphabeta T cells of normal skin.

Markers used for sorting pooled cutaneous lymph node cells were CD4, CD8alpha, NKG2D, NKG2ACE and others. In germline, CDR1 is FNHDT, CDR2 SITEND (reference sequence). V was trimmed by 5 bases and J by 0 bases, leaving 5 bases between them. The CDR3 covers 12 residues. This clone was detected only a few times. Its antigen is undetermined. A much bigger clone sits one base away, suggesting this may be a read error. Mouse gene names apply. The read ends 4 residues early relative to the CDR3; the germline J gene fills the gap. TCR sequencing used cDNA made by reverse transcription of extracted RNA. Profiling relied on immunoSEQ multiplex PCR, and the TCRdb table lists in-frame clones only, not all of them. The record shows approximately 280,000 clones for this sample, with no singletons present.

The receptor was derived from a C3H/HeJ mouse with alopecia areata. MHC haplotype of the strain: H2-k. The chain recombines TRBV19 with TRBJ1-1; unclear D gene. Material for sequencing was CD4+ T cells sorted from a lymph node. The sequenced part of the CDR3 DNA is TGTGCCAGCAGCCAGACAAACACA. This codes for CASSQTNT. The whole CDR3 protein is CASSQTNTEVFF.